This T cell receptor (beta chain) derives from a study of T cell responses to AZD1222 COVID-19 vaccine. Study-level findings and limits: Unmutated variant regions are reportedly targeted by nearly half of spike-specific TCRs.

Data came from immunoSEQ multiplex PCR; TCRdb stores just in-frame clones and leaves some out. The sample consists of 90,000 to 150,000 clones, approximately 85% of them appearing once. With regard to this clone: Its matching antigen is unknown.

The CDR3 has 15 residues. Per the germline V gene, CDR1 is SNHLY and CDR2 is FYNNEI. Trimming took 6 bases from V and 3 from J; bases not matched to a gene: 10. This clonotype was sampled from an adult in good health. Sequenced material: peripheral blood, taken on day 0 of AZD1222 vaccination. The chain has TRBV2 and TRBJ1-2; TRBD1 matches 7 bases. CDR3 sequence: CASSEGQTLYYGYTF. The CDR3 DNA reads as TGTGCCAGCAGCGAGGGACAGACACTCTACTATGGCTACACCTTC.